The clone carrying this T cell receptor beta chain showed up just a few times. This entry comes from a study of early T cells in non-severe SARS-CoV-2 infection. Study details: The chains were unpaired, and the sequenced material was bulk RNA from unsorted whole blood.

Tagging with unique molecular identifiers was applied to individual cDNA molecules. MiXCR, applied by TCRdb to the 5' RACE reads, yields one record per CDR3 protein. The data contain under 100,000 distinct CDR3 sequences, 11% of them seen just once; the ten biggest clones take up approximately 5%. Sequences were obtained from whole blood. The TCR sequence derives from an adult who was a healthcare worker with PCR-confirmed SARS-CoV-2 infection or an uninfected control (not recorded which).

This CDR3 is CASSGKTSGYEQYF. Here the CDR3 DNA reads TGTGCCAGCAGCGGGAAGACATCGGGGTACGAGCAGTACTTC. The chain links TRBV9 to TRBJ2-7; tentative D call: TRBD2 (5 bases). The CDR3 has 14 residues. Deletions cut 3 bases from V and 4 bases from J, with 14 bases between. Germline V gives CDR1 SGDLS, CDR2 YYNGEE.